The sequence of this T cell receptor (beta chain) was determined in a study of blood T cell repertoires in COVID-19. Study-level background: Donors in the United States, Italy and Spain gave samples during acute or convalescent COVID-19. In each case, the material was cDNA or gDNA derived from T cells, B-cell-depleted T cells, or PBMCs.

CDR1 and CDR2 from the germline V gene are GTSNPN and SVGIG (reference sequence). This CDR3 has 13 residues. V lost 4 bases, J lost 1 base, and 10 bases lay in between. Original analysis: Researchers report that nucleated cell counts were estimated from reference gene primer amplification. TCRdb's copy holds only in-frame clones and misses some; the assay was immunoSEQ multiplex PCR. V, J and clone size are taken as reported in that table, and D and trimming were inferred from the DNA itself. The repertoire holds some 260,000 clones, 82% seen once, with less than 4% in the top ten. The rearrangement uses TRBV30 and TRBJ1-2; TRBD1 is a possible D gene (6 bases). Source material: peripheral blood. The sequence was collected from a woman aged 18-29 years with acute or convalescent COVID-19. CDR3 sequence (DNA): TGTGCCTGGATGGGACAATTTAACTATGGCTACACCTTC. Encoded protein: CAWMGQFNYGYTF.